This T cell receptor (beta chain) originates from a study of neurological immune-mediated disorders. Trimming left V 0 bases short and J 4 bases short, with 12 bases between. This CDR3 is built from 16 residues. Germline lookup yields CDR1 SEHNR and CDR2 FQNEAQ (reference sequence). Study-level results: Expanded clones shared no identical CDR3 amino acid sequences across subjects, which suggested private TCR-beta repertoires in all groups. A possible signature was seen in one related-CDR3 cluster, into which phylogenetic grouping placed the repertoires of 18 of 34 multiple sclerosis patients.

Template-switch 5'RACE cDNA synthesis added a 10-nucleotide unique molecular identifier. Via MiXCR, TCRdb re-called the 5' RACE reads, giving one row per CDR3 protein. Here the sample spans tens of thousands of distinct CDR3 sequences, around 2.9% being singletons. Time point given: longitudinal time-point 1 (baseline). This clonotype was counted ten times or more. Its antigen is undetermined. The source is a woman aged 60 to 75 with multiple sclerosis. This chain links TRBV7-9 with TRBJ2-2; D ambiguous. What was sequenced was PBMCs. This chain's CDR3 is CASSLAALRGTGELFF. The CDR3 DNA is TGTGCCAGCAGCTTAGCCGCTCTCCGAGGCACCGGGGAGCTGTTTTTT.